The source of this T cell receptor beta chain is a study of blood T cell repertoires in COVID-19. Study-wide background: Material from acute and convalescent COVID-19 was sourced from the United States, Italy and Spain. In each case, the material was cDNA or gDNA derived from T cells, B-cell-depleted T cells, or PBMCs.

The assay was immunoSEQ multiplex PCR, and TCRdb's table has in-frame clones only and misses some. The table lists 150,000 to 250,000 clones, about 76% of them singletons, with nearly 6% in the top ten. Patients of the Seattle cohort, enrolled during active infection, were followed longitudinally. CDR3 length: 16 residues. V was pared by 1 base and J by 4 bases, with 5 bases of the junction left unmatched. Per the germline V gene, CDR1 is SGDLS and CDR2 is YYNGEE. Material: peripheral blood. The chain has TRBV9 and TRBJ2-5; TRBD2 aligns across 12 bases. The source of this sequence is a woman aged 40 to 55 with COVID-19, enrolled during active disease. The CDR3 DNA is TGTGCCAGCAGCGTAACCCCGGGACTAGCGGGAGAGACCCAGTACTTC. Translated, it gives CASSVTPGLAGETQYF.